Detailed here is one TCR beta chain. Its antigen target is currently unknown. No base quality information exists; no much larger clone differs at one position. These data originate in a study of control samples from healthy donors and cancer patients (TCRdb year 2020). Receptor amplification or capture employed the immunoSEQ multiplex PCR assay. TCRdb's version of the immuneACCESS table is confined to in-frame rearrangements and falls short of the full clone set. An unresolved V gene accounts for under half of the shortfall where checked; the remainder is of unknown origin. The sample data list 60,000 or so clones, and 90% to 97% of these were observed just once. Jointly, the top ten make up 0.95% to 1.4% of the sample. The clonotype was recovered from a woman aged 18-30 years in good health. The sequencing input was blood.

The DNA reads TGTGCCAGTAGTATAAAGGGCAATGAGCAGTTCTTC. Translated, it gives CASSIKGNEQFF. The V gene is TRBV19 and the J gene is TRBJ2-1, with no D gene named confidently. The CDR3 runs 12 amino acids, cysteine and phenylalanine included. The retained sequence is limited to the CDR3, 36 bases, with the frame set at the first base. Relative to germline, V is 2 bases shorter and J is 6 bases shorter, with 5 bases between their ends. CDR1 and CDR2 were assigned from the germline V gene (reference sequence) as LNHDA and SQIVND.